A single sample is the source of the 5 T cell receptor beta chains below, sequenced in a study of patients and donors after allogeneic stem cell transplantation. MiXCR, run by TCRdb on the RT-PCR reads, gives a single entry per CDR3 protein. The sample has 20,000 or so distinct CDR3 sequences; approximately 43% are singletons. The source material was blood, either unsorted or a sorted T cell fraction (not recorded which). Source of these receptors: a human donor who was either an allogeneic HSCT recipient or a stem cell or donor lymphocyte infusion donor (not recorded which). It is not recorded whose cells these are; they may come from a transplant donor.

This chain joins TRBV12-3 or TRBV12-4 and TRBJ1-2, with D unresolved. This CDR3 contains 14 residues. Trimming removed 3 bases from V and 8 bases from J, with 16 bases in between. The CDR3 protein is CASSFKKDSAGYTF. The CDR3 bases are TGTGCCAGCAGTTTTAAGAAGGATTCGGCGGGCTACACCTTC.

V gene TRBV27 combines with J gene TRBJ2-7; D might be TRBD1 (5 bases). This CDR3 region has 14 residues. Germline loops: CDR1 MNHEY, CDR2 SMNVEV (reference sequence). The V end lost 0 bases, the J end lost 4 bases, and 10 bases lay between the germline ends. In nucleotides, the CDR3 is TGTGCCAGCAGTTTATCGGGGCCAGCTTACGAGCAGTACTTC. It encodes CASSLSGPAYEQYF.

V and J are TRBV25-1 and TRBJ2-5; possibly TRBD1 for D (5 bases). Trimming took 1 base from V and 3 from J, leaving 15 bases between them. The CDR3 runs to 16 residues. Germline loops: CDR1 MGHDK, CDR2 SYGVNS. CDR3 amino acids: CASSEFRHRTKETQYF. The CDR3 nucleotides are TGTGCCAGCAGTGAATTCCGGCACAGGACCAAAGAGACCCAGTACTTC.

This clonotype was counted a few times. The V gene is TRBV14, the J gene TRBJ2-1; 13 bases align to TRBD2. From germline, CDR1 is SGHDN and CDR2 FVKESK. V was clipped by 4 bases and J by 6 bases; unmatched bases: 9. This CDR3 is built from 17 residues. The CDR3 DNA is TGTGCCAGCAGCCGCATTGGACTAGCGGGAGACTCCAATGAGCAGTTCTTC. Its translation: CASSRIGLAGDSNEQFF.

The CDR3 loop is CSAREGTGNTEAFF. CDR3 bases: TGCAGTGCTAGAGAGGGGACAGGGAACACTGAAGCTTTCTTT. This rearrangement joins TRBV20-1 to TRBJ1-1; 8 bases are a match to TRBD1. Trimming cost V 0 bases and J 1 base; bases outside gene matches: 1. CDR1 and CDR2 from the germline V gene are DFQATT and SNEGSKA (reference sequence). The CDR3 is 14 amino acids.